Listed below are T cell receptor beta chains from one sample, sequenced in a study of tumor and adjacent non-tumor tissue in lung cancer. TCRdb itself ran the multiplex PCR reads through MiXCR, one entry per CDR3 protein. This sample carries tens of thousands of distinct CDR3 sequences, approximately 77% of them seen once, and the ten largest clones take roughly 9%. The source material was lung tumor tissue. The receptor set was obtained from a woman in her 40s with non-small cell lung cancer. The CDR3 runs from the conserved cysteine through the conserved F or W. Each record gives: J gene, clone size, D gene, V gene, CDR3 protein, CDR3 DNA. The D gene is left open where the match is weak. Size is stated for part of the rows, as once, few or many counts, or as a class when the clone is expanded.

TRBJ2-1 | once | TRBD1 | TRBV11-3 | CASNPGQGSNVQFF | TGTGCCAGCAACCCCGGACAGGGGAGCAATGTGCAGTTCTTC
TRBJ2-5 | - | - | TRBV29-1 | CTVESWQGKETQYF | TGTACCGTTGAATCCTGGCAGGGCAAAGAGACCCAGTACTTC
TRBJ2-7 | many | - | TRBV5-6 | CASSPGRHYEQYF | TGTGCCAGCAGCCCGGGACGTCACTACGAGCAGTACTTC
TRBJ1-5 | - | TRBD1 | TRBV11-3 | CASTLCPTTGQEENQPQDF | TGTGCCAGCACCTTATGCCCTACCACGGGACAGGAGGAAAATCAGCCCCAGGATTTT
TRBJ2-2 | many | - | TRBV4-1 | CASSHWGRGAAGELFF | TGCGCCAGCAGCCACTGGGGAAGGGGGGCGGCCGGGGAGCTGTTTTTT
TRBJ2-7 | - | TRBD2 | TRBV2 | CASKKLAGGVGSYEQYF | TGTGCCAGCAAGAAGTTGGCGGGGGGCGTGGGCTCCTACGAGCAGTACTTC
TRBJ2-3 | few | - | TRBV11-2 | CASSLSVARGSTDTQYF | TGTGCCAGCAGCTTGAGCGTGGCGCGAGGTAGCACAGATACGCAGTATTTT
TRBJ2-5 | - | - | TRBV6-1 | CASSGALSVQEIQYF | TGTGCCAGCAGTGGAGCGCTTTCAGTACAAGAGATCCAGTACTTC
TRBJ1-1 | - | - | TRBV4-2 | CASSQDWGGSPTEVFF | TGCGCCAGTAGCCAAGATTGGGGTGGATCGCCCACTGAAGTTTTCTTT
TRBJ1-5 | - | - | TRBV6-6 | CASKSLQWSSNQPQHF | TGTGCCAGCAAGAGTCTACAGTGGAGTAGCAATCAGCCCCAGCATTTT
TRBJ2-5 | medium-sized | - | TRBV29-1 | CSVRRPYQETQYF | TGCAGCGTGCGGAGGCCGTACCAAGAGACCCAGTACTTC
TRBJ1-5 | - | - | TRBV5-6 | CASSQIRQTFNQPQHF | TGTGCCAGCAGCCAAATAAGACAGACCTTCAATCAGCCCCAGCATTTT
TRBJ2-1 | - | - | TRBV29-1 | CSVVNGISALRNEQFF | TGCAGCGTGGTAAACGGGATTAGTGCTCTACGCAATGAGCAGTTCTTC
TRBJ1-2 | - | - | TRBV7-9 | CASSQGSRVTYGYIF | TGTGCCAGCAGTCAGGGGAGCAGGGTCACCTATGGCTACATCTTC
TRBJ1-2 | - | - | TRBV28 | CASNRNYGYTF | TGTGCCAGCAACCGAAACTATGGCTACACATTC
TRBJ2-3 | - | - | TRBV4-1 | CTNSPTSSSTDTQYF | TGCACCAACAGCCCCACGTCTTCCAGCACAGATACGCAGTACTTT
TRBJ2-2 | - | TRBD1 | TRBV6-2/TRBV6-3 | CASRLLDRNTGEQFF | TGTGCCAGCAGACTCTTGGACAGGAACACCGGGGAGCAGTTTTTT
TRBJ1-5 | once | - | TRBV10-2 | CASSDRNNQPHHF | TGCGCCAGCAGTGATCGCAACAATCAGCCCCATCATTTT
TRBJ1-6 | - | - | TRBV6-7 | CASSYLDGLGSSPLHF | TGTGCCAGCAGTTACCTCGACGGGTTAGGAAGCTCACCCCTCCACTTT
TRBJ1-1 | - | - | TRBV30 | CVWSPTRGTEAFF | TGTGTCTGGAGCCCCACTCGGGGAACTGAAGCTTTCTTT
TRBJ2-6 | few | TRBD1 | TRBV5-1 | CASSSGTGFISGANVLTF | TGCGCCAGCAGCTCGGGGACAGGTTTTATCTCTGGGGCCAACGTCCTGACTTTC
TRBJ1-4 | - | - | TRBV6-6 | CASSYKGHGGTNEKLFF | TGTGCCAGCAGTTACAAGGGGCACGGCGGGACTAATGAAAAACTGTTTTTT
TRBJ2-5 | - | - | TRBV4-2 | CDSSPAFDQETQYF | TGTGACAGCAGCCCAGCCTTTGATCAAGAGACCCAGTATTTC
TRBJ2-7 | once | - | TRBV12-3/TRBV12-4 | CDNSHREAYEQYF | TGTGACAACAGTCACAGGGAGGCCTACGAGCAGTACTTC
TRBJ1-1 | - | - | TRBV11-2 | CASSLDLSPIAEAFF | TGTGCCAGCAGCTTAGATCTAAGTCCGATTGCGGAGGCTTTCTTT
TRBJ1-4 | - | TRBD1 | TRBV7-9 | CASSTGQEGEKLFF | TGTGCCAGCAGTACAGGACAGGAGGGTGAAAAACTGTTTTTT
TRBJ2-7 | - | - | TRBV5-4 | CAGSFGPGNYEQYF | TGTGCCGGCAGCTTTGGGCCAGGAAACTATGAGCAGTACTTC
TRBJ2-5 | - | - | TRBV11-2 | CASSIRGGAWKTQYF | TGTGCCAGCAGTATTAGGGGGGGGGCTTGGAAGACCCAGTACTTC
TRBJ2-3 | many | TRBD2 | TRBV20-1 | CSASSLAGSTDTQYF | TGCAGTGCTAGTTCCCTAGCGGGAAGCACAGATACGCAGTATTTT
TRBJ1-4 | - | TRBD1 | TRBV4-2 | CASSQEVGQGGRGRKLFF | TGTGCTAGCAGCCAAGAGGTGGGACAGGGTGGCAGAGGCCGAAAACTGTTTTTT
TRBJ2-1 | few | - | TRBV6-1 | CASSEQDTSYNEQFF | TGTGCCAGCAGTGAACAGGACACCTCCTACAATGAGCAATTCTTC
TRBJ2-3 | - | TRBD1 | TRBV7-3 | CATSSRGLSTDTQYF | TGTGCCACCAGCTCCAGGGGGCTTAGCACAGATACGCAGTATTTT
TRBJ2-7 | - | - | TRBV2 | CASSAGRTLHEQYF | TGTGCCAGCAGTGCTGGCAGAACCTTGCACGAGCAGTACTTC
TRBJ2-5 | - | - | TRBV6-5 | CASSYFGLRETQYF | TGTGCCAGTAGTTACTTCGGGCTCCGGGAGACCCAGTACTTC
TRBJ2-3 | once | - | TRBV6-5 | CASRVFTGTDTQYF | TGTGCCAGTAGAGTGTTTACCGGCACAGATACGCAGTATTTT
TRBJ1-2 | - | - | TRBV24-1 | CTTSEGTPSGYTF | TGTACCACCAGTGAGGGGACCCCAAGTGGCTACACCTTC
TRBJ1-1 | many | - | TRBV14 | CASRRGTEAFF | TGTGCCAGCAGGAGGGGAACTGAAGCTTTCTTT
TRBJ1-1 | - | - | TRBV30 | CAWRHGGSRGLTEAFF | TGTGCCTGGAGGCATGGGGGCAGCAGGGGCCTCACTGAAGCTTTCTTT
TRBJ2-5 | once | - | TRBV11-2 | CASSVVGRRAQETRYF | TGTGCCAGTAGCGTAGTTGGGCGGAGGGCCCAAGAGACCCGGTACTTC
TRBJ2-1 | - | - | TRBV11-2 | CASSLLAGELYNEQFF | TGTGCCAGCAGCTTACTAGCAGGGGAGCTCTACAATGAGCAGTTCTTC
TRBJ1-2 | - | TRBD1 | TRBV11-2 | CASRGQTSLYGHTF | TGTGCCAGCCGGGGACAGACCTCCCTCTATGGCCACACCTTC